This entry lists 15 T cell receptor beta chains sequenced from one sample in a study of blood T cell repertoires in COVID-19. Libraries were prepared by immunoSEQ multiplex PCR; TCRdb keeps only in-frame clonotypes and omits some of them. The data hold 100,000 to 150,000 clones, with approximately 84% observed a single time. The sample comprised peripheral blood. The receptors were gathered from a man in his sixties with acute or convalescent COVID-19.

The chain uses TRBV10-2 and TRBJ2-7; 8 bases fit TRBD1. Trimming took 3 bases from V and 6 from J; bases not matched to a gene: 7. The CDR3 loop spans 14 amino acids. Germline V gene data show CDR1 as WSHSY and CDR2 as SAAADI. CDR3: CASSEWTGQGEQYF. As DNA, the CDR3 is TGCGCCAGCAGTGAATGGACAGGGCAGGGCGAGCAGTACTTC.

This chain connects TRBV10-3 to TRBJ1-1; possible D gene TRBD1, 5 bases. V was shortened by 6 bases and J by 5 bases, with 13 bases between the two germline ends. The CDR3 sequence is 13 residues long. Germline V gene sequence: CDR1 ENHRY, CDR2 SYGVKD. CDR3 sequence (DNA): TGTGCCATCAGGTACCGGGACTATACTGAAGCTTTCTTT. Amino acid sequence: CAIRYRDYTEAFF.

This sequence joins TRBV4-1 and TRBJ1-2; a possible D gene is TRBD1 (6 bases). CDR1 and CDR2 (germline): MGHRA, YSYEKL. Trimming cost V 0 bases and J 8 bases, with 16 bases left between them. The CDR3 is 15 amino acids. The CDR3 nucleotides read TGCGCCAGCAGCCAAGAAGGAACAGGGAGGGAAGGCTACACCTTC. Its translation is CASSQEGTGREGYTF.

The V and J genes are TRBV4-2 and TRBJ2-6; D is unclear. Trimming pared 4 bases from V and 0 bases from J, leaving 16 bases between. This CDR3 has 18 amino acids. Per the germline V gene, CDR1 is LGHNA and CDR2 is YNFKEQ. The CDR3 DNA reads TGTGCCAGCAGCCGAGGCTTAGACTCTATCTCTGGGGCCAACGTCCTGACTTTC. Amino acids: CASSRGLDSISGANVLTF.

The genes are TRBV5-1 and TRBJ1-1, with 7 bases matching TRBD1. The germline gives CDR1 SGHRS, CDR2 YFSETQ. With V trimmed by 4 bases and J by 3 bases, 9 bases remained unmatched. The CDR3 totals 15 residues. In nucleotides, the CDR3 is TGCGCCAGCAGCCTCGACAGGGCGGAGGACACTGAAGCTTTCTTT. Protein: CASSLDRAEDTEAFF.

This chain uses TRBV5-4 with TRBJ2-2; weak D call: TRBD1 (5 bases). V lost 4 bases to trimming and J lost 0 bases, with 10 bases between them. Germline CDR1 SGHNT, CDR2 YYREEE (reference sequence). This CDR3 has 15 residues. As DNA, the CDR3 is TGTGCCAGCAGCCCGAGCAGGGCGAACACCGGGGAGCTGTTTTTT. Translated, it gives CASSPSRANTGELFF.

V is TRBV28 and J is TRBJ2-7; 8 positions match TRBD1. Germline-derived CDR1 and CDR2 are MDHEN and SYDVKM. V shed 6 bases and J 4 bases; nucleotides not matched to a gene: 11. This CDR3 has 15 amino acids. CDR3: CASRETGGPYYEQYF. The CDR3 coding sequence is TGTGCCAGCAGGGAAACAGGGGGGCCCTATTACGAGCAGTACTTC.

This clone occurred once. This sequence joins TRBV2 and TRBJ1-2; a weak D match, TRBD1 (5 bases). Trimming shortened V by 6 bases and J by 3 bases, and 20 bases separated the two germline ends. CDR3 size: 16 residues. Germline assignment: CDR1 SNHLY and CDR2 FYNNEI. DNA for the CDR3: TGTGCCAGCAGGGTTGGGACTCCCCCGGTGGACTATGGCTACACCTTC. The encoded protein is CASRVGTPPVDYGYTF.

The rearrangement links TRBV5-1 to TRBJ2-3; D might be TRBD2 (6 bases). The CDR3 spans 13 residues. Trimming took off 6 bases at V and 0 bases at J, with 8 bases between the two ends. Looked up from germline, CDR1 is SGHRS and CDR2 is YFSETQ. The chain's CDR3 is CASKAGSTDTQYF. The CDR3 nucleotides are TGCGCCAGCAAGGCGGGGAGCACAGATACGCAGTATTTT. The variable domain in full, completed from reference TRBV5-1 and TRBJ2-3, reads KAGVTQTPRYLIKTRGQQVTLSCSPISGHRSVSWYQQTPGQGLQFLFEYFSETQRNKGNFPGRFSGRQFSNSRSEMNVSTLELGDSALYLCASKAGSTDTQYFGPGTRLTVL.

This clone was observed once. As DNA, the CDR3 is TGTGCCAGCAGCCTAAGGTGGGACTCAGCCTACGAGCAGTACTTC. Translating it yields CASSLRWDSAYEQYF. The chain carries TRBV27 and TRBJ2-7; possible D gene TRBD2, 6 bases. V lost 6 bases and J 2 bases, leaving 17 bases between the germline ends. From germline, CDR1 is MNHEY and CDR2 SMNVEV (reference sequence). This CDR3 has 15 residues.

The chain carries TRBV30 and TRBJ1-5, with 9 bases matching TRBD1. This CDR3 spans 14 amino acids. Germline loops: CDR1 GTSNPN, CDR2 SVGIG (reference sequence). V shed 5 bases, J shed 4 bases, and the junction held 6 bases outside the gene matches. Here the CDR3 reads CAWATGTGNQPQHF. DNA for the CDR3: TGTGCCTGGGCCACCGGGACAGGGAATCAGCCCCAGCATTTT.

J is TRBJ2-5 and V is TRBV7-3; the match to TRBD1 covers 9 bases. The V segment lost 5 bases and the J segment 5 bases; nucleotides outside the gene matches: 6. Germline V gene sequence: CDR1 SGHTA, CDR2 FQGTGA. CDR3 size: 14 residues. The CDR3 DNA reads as TGTGCCAGCAGCCCGACAGGGGGTGCGGAGACCCAGTACTTC. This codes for CASSPTGGAETQYF.

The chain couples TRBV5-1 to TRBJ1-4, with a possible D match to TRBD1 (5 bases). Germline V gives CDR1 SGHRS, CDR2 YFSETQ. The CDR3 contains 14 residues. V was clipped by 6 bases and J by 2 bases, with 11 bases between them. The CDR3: CASKDTPTNEKLFF. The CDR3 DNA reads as TGCGCCAGCAAGGACACCCCCACTAATGAAAAACTGTTTTTT. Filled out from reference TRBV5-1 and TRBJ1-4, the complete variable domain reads KAGVTQTPRYLIKTRGQQVTLSCSPISGHRSVSWYQQTPGQGLQFLFEYFSETQRNKGNFPGRFSGRQFSNSRSEMNVSTLELGDSALYLCASKDTPTNEKLFFGSGTQLSVL.

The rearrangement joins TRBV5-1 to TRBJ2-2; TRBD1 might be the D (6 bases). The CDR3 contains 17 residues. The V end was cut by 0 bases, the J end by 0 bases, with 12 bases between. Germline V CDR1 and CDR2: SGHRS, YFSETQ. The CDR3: CASSLGTGTSNTGELFF. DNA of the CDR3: TGCGCCAGCAGCTTGGGCACAGGGACGTCGAACACCGGGGAGCTGTTTTTT.

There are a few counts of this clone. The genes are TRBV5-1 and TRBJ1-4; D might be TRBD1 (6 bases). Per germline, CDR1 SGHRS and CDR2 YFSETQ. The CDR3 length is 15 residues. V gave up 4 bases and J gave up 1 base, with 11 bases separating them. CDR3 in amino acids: CASSHLQGTNEKLFF. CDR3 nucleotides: TGCGCCAGCAGCCACCTACAGGGAACTAATGAAAAACTGTTTTTT.